Only a few counts were recorded for the clone carrying this T cell receptor beta chain. Antigen: not known. TCRdb reprocessed the reads with MiXCR, giving one entry per CDR3 protein. Of about 530,000 distinct CDR3 sequences in the sample, roughly 29% were seen once. The data are from a study of T cell repertoires in cytomegalovirus infection. Study-wide results and limits: Summed frequency of public TCR beta families distinguished CMV carriers with the relevant HLA. The response measured ex vivo was dominated by TCR beta clonotypes (HLA-C-restricted and CMV-specific).

This sequence originates from a human donor in good health (CMV status not recorded). Some clones in this sample may be carry-over from other donors' samples. Sequencing was done on a sample of PBMCs.

In DNA form, the CDR3 reads TGCGCCAGCAGCCAAGACCCAGCGGGAGGGGGGGATACGCAGTATTTT. As protein: CASSQDPAGGGDTQYF. The chain has TRBV4-1 and TRBJ2-3; 10 bases line up with TRBD2. Germline V gene lookup returns CDR1 MGHRA and CDR2 YSYEKL. V trimming: 0 bases; J trimming: 6 bases; junction bases outside the gene matches: 6. The CDR3 length is 16 residues.